The TCR beta chain described here comes from a study of cytomegalovirus exposure and HLA in healthy donors. Overall study results and limits: A later analysis found common viral pathogens apparently linked to several of the most significant clusters. Other equally common chains were less clonally expanded than HLA-associated TCR beta chains, a later analysis showed. Accurate prediction of HLA-A and HLA-B alleles (for most subjects) was reportedly achieved from TCR beta sequences.

Donors showed nominal health when sampled, although they likely had unrecorded immune exposures. As to this clone: Its antigen is as yet unknown.

V trimming: 6 bases; J trimming: 3 bases; junction bases outside the gene matches: 5. The CDR3 totals 14 residues. Germline V gene data show CDR1 as MNHNY and CDR2 as SVGAGI (reference sequence). Primers: 60 Vbeta forward and 13 Jbeta reverse. Repertoires were generated with immunoSEQ multiplex PCR, while TCRdb's copy carries only in-frame clones and drops some. The data hold around 260,000 clones, with 80% observed a single time. Specimen: PBMCs. This chain uses TRBV6-6 with TRBJ1-5, with 7 bases matching TRBD1. The receptor was isolated from a girl aged 2-10 years in good health and CMV-seronegative. DNA for the CDR3: TGTGCCAGCAGCCTCAGGGGGTACAATCAGCCCCAGCATTTT. This sequence encodes CASSLRGYNQPQHF.